The TCR beta chain described here comes from a study of T cell changes during pregnancy in multiple sclerosis. Libraries were prepared by immunoSEQ multiplex PCR; TCRdb keeps only in-frame clonotypes and omits some of them. Here the sample spans about 85,000 clones, about nine tenths being singletons. This TCR came from a female donor with multiple sclerosis, enrolled in a pregnancy study. Sequencing used peripheral blood, obtained in the first trimester of pregnancy.

This chain's CDR3 is CASSLGGSAYEQYF. The CDR3 DNA reads as TGTGCCAGCAGTTTAGGTGGGAGTGCCTACGAGCAGTACTTC. The chain recombines TRBV28 with TRBJ2-7, with TRBD2 as a possible D gene (5 bases). The V end was cut by 2 bases, the J end by 2 bases, with 10 bases between. CDR1 and CDR2 (germline): MDHEN, SYDVKM. This CDR3 region has 14 residues.